Below, 22 T cell receptor beta chains from the same sample are listed, as sequenced in a study of shared clonotypes between healthy human individuals (dated by TCRdb to the early 2020s). The protocol used for the library was the immunoSEQ multiplex PCR assay. TCRdb mirrors the immuneACCESS table, restricted to in-frame sequences. Some clones are absent from its copies; in checked studies, under half trace to an unresolved V gene, and the reason for the others is unknown. The sample table holds about 2.4 million clones, of which 80% to 95% were seen once. 0.36% of the sample is taken by the ten largest. The sample comprised naive CD4+ T cells from PBMCs. The meaning of the sample's cell subset or site label: CD45RA+ positively selected. The receptors come from a young man in good health. Some clones in this sample may be carry-over from other donors' samples.

The chain links TRBV19 to TRBJ1-3; possibly TRBD1 for D (5 bases). V lost 6 bases and J 0 bases, leaving 18 bases between the germline ends. Germline V CDR1 and CDR2: LNHDA, SQIVND (reference sequence). The CDR3 loop spans 17 amino acids. The CDR3 sequence is CASSNQGRSASGNTIYF. In DNA, the CDR3 is TGTGCCAGTAGCAATCAGGGACGGTCGGCCTCTGGAAACACCATATATTTT.

V usage is TRBV28 and J usage is TRBJ1-4; no firm D call. There are 14 residues in the CDR3. CDR1 and CDR2 from the germline V gene are MDHEN and SYDVKM. Trimming stripped 5 bases from V and 15 bases from J, with 22 bases between. For the CDR3, the DNA is TGTGCCAGCAGTGGCGCCTCAGGACGGCCGGATTTGTTTTTT. Protein product: CASSGASGRPDLFF.

The V call is TRBV2, the J call TRBJ2-2; 7 positions match TRBD2. Germline lookup yields CDR1 SNHLY and CDR2 FYNNEI. The CDR3 consists of 14 residues. With 10 bases clipped from V and 0 bases from J, the junction kept 5 bases outside the gene matches. CDR3 sequence reads: CATTGGANTGELFF. Written as DNA, the CDR3 is TGTGCCACTACGGGAGGCGCGAACACCGGGGAGCTGTTTTTT.

The chain is built from TRBV10-3 and TRBJ1-5; the D gene is possibly TRBD1 (5 bases). Germline lookup yields CDR1 ENHRY and CDR2 SYGVKD. CDR3 length: 15 amino acids. Trimming took 4 bases from V and 2 from J, leaving 12 bases between them. The chain's CDR3 is CAISGGPGGNQPQHF. The CDR3, as DNA: TGTGCCATCAGTGGAGGACCGGGGGGCAATCAGCCCCAGCATTTT.

Remarks on this clone: Other DNA sequences in the sample encode the same CDR3. V and J are TRBV2 and TRBJ2-1, with D uncertain. Germline CDR1 reads SNHLY; CDR2 reads FYNNEI. There are 11 residues in the CDR3. The ends were cut back, 4 bases at V and 8 bases at J, with 6 bases in the middle. The CDR3 nucleotides read TGTGCCAGCAGTGTCGGGTATGAGCAGTTCTTC. Residues: CASSVGYEQFF.

The chain links TRBV6-5 to TRBJ2-1, with D uncertain. This CDR3 has 13 amino acids. Germline-derived CDR1 and CDR2 are MNHEY and SVGAGI. Trimming took off 7 bases at V and 12 bases at J, with 19 bases between the two ends. As DNA, the CDR3 is TGTGCCAGCACCCGGAGCCTAGGTAACGGGCAGTTCTTC. Its translation is CASTRSLGNGQFF.

The J gene is TRBJ1-1, the V gene TRBV14; the D is unclear. This CDR3 has 15 amino acids. The germline CDR1 and CDR2 sequences are SGHDN and FVKESK. Trimming took 4 bases from V and 0 from J, leaving 12 bases between them. The chain's CDR3 is CASSRLGRMNTEAFF. The CDR3 DNA follows: TGTGCCAGCAGCCGACTGGGCCGCATGAACACTGAAGCTTTCTTT.

The CDR3 DNA follows: TGTGCCAGCAGATTAGCGACTAGCGGACCCCAAGAGACCCAGTACTTC. Amino acid sequence: CASRLATSGPQETQYF. This chain joins TRBV28 and TRBJ2-5; 9 positions agree with TRBD2. Germline CDR1 and CDR2: MDHEN and SYDVKM. The CDR3 runs to 16 residues. The ends lost 6 bases at V and 1 base at J; junction bases unmatched: 9.

The chain couples TRBV5-5 to TRBJ2-7; 9 nucleotides line up with TRBD1. The CDR3 contains 14 residues. CDR1 and CDR2 (germline): SGHKS, YYEKEE (reference sequence). Trimming removed 3 bases from V and 5 bases from J; junction bases left unmatched: 6. CDR3 in amino acids: CASSSGQGSNEQYF. Here the CDR3 DNA reads TGTGCCAGCAGCTCGGGACAGGGTTCCAACGAGCAGTACTTC.

As concerns this clone: Within the sample, other DNA sequences also encode this same CDR3. The V call is TRBV6-5, the J call TRBJ1-4; D might be TRBD1 (5 bases). The CDR3 totals 14 residues. Germline loops: CDR1 MNHEY, CDR2 SVGAGI. The germline V and J ends were trimmed by 5 bases and 5 bases, with 12 bases remaining between them. The CDR3 loop is CASSRGTVNEKLFF. The CDR3 DNA reads as TGTGCCAGCAGTCGGGGCACAGTCAATGAAAAACTGTTTTTT.

In this sample, this clone turned up once. The rearrangement uses TRBV28 and TRBJ2-3; D is perhaps TRBD1 (5 bases). Germline V lookup: CDR1 MDHEN, CDR2 SYDVKM. The CDR3 is made up of 14 amino acids. Trimming removed 3 bases from V and 6 bases from J, with 13 bases in between. The CDR3 sequence is CASSLGQGRDTQYF. Here the CDR3 DNA reads TGTGCCAGCAGTTTGGGGCAGGGTCGGGATACGCAGTATTTT.

The chain combines TRBV18 with TRBJ2-7; 7 bases are a match to TRBD1. Germline V gives CDR1 KGHSH, CDR2 LQKENI. The CDR3 sequence is 15 residues long. V lost 3 bases and J lost 2; bases outside the gene matches: 7. CDR3 coding DNA: TGTGCCAGCTCACCGGACAGGCCTATAACCTACGAGCAGTACTTC. This encodes CASSPDRPITYEQYF.

This chain uses TRBV7-9 with TRBJ1-2; D gene ambiguous. Germline CDR1 is SEHNR and CDR2 is FQNEAQ (reference sequence). Trimming took off 3 bases at V and 8 bases at J, with 10 bases between the two ends. The CDR3 has 12 amino acids. Here the CDR3 DNA reads TGTGCCAGCAGCTTTTCGGGGAGCGGCTACACCTTC. This translates into CASSFSGSGYTF.

The chain combines TRBV9 with TRBJ1-2, with TRBD1 matching over 7 bases. This CDR3 is built from 13 residues. Per germline, CDR1 SGDLS and CDR2 YYNGEE. V was pared by 3 bases and J by 7 bases, with 6 bases of the junction left unmatched. The CDR3 protein is CASSADREAGYTF. The DNA of the CDR3 is TGTGCCAGCAGCGCCGACAGGGAGGCTGGCTACACCTTC.

As regards this clone: Germline and junction disagree at one end, which may indicate a read error. The V and J genes are TRBV6-1 and TRBJ2-1, with TRBD1 as a possible D gene (6 bases). Germline CDR1 and CDR2: MNHNS and SASEGT. The CDR3 contains 8 residues. The CDR3 DNA reads as TGTGCCAGCAATTACAGGGTCTTC. It yields the protein CASNYRVF.

The J gene is TRBJ2-1, the V gene TRBV5-1; tentatively, D is TRBD1 (5 bases). This CDR3 is built from 14 residues. Looked up from germline, CDR1 is SGHRS and CDR2 is YFSETQ. Trimming stripped 0 bases from V and 9 bases from J, with 13 bases between. Here the CDR3 DNA reads TGCGCCAGCAGCTTGGCGCAGGGCATAAGTGAGCAGTTCTTC. Translating it yields CASSLAQGISEQFF.

Points on this clone: This same CDR3 is encoded by further DNA sequences in the sample. V is TRBV7-3 and J is TRBJ2-3, with TRBD2 matching over 10 bases. V lost 4 bases, J lost 1 base, and 2 bases stayed unmatched. CDR3 length: 15 residues. Germline V gives CDR1 SGHTA, CDR2 FQGTGA. CDR3 sequence (DNA): TGTGCCAGCAGCTCAGGGACTAGCGGCACAGATACGCAGTATTTT. Translating it yields CASSSGTSGTDTQYF.

CDR3 amino acids: CASSEGHSSQQYF. The CDR3, as DNA: TGTGCCAGCAGTGAAGGACATTCTTCGCAGCAGTACTTC. The V call is TRBV6-1, the J call TRBJ2-7; D gene uncertain. V lost 1 base, J lost 8 bases, and 12 bases lay in between. The CDR3 has 13 residues. Germline V gene sequence: CDR1 MNHNS, CDR2 SASEGT.

The CDR3 is CAWSVLLEGNSPLHF. In nucleotides, the CDR3 is TGTGCCTGGAGTGTACTCCTTGAGGGGAATTCACCCCTCCACTTT. The J gene is TRBJ1-6, the V gene TRBV30; D possibly corresponds to TRBD1 (5 bases). The V end was cut by 0 bases, the J end by 7 bases, with 13 bases between. The V gene's germline CDR1 is GTSNPN and CDR2 SVGIG (reference sequence). CDR3 length equals 15 residues.

The CDR3 DNA reads TGTGCCACCAGCAGAGACCAGATTACTTATGGCTACACCTTC. Amino acid sequence: CATSRDQITYGYTF. The rearrangement joins TRBV15 to TRBJ1-2; D is unresolved. Per the germline V gene, CDR1 is LNHNV and CDR2 is YYDKDF (reference sequence). The CDR3 covers 14 residues. With 0 bases removed from V and 5 bases from J, the gap between germline ends came to 10 bases.

This chain links TRBV5-1 with TRBJ1-2; unclear D gene. With 3 bases removed from V and 0 bases from J, the gap between germline ends came to 12 bases. CDR3 length: 15 residues. CDR1 and CDR2 (germline): SGHRS, YFSETQ. The CDR3 sequence is CASSSQKWANYGYTF. DNA for the CDR3: TGCGCCAGCAGCTCCCAGAAGTGGGCTAACTATGGCTACACCTTC.

The chain joins TRBV27 to TRBJ2-7; no reliable D call. With 3 bases removed from V and 3 bases from J, the gap between germline ends came to 9 bases. The CDR3 loop spans 13 amino acids. CDR1 and CDR2 from the germline V gene are MNHEY and SMNVEV (reference sequence). Here the CDR3 DNA reads TGTGCCAGCAGTTTGGGCGTTGACTACGAGCAGTACTTC. This translates into CASSLGVDYEQYF.